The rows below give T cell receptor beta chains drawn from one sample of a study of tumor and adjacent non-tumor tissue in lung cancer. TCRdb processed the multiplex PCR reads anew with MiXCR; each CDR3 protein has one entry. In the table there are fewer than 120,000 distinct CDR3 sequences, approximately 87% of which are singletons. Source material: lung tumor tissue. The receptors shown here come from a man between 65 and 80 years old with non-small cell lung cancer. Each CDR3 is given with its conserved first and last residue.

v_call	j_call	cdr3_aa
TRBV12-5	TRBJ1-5	CVSGFPPDQPQHF
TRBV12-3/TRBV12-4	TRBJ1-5	CASSLWAVDSNQPWHF
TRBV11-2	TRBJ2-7	CATGLAGTEQYF
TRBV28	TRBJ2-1	CANSWGLVVVNEQFF
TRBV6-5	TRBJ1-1	CTSSSWTGCKTFF
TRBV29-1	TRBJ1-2	CSVLRRGAYGYTF
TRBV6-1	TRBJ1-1	CASRTSLTGNTEALF
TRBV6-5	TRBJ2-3	CASIRDSTDTQYF
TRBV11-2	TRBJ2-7	CASSRTSTTYEQYF
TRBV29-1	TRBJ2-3	CSVDKGTETQYF
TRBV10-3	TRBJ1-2	CVISVSTQFNIGILYGYTF
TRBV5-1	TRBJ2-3	CASSPLTSGGADRQYF
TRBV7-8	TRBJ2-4	CASSLGAVTAKNIQYF
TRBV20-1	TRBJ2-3	CGAAYRRGGRGTDTQYF
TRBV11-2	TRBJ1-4	CASSFDRGKEKLFF
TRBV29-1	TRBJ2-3	CSFACVDTQYF
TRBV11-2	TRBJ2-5	CASSLVFRAETQHF
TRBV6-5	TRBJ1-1	CVSSRVSGETFF
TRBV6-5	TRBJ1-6	CASRSTEGSYNSPLHF
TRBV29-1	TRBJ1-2	CSVQDPMRDYGYTF
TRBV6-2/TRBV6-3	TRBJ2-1	CANSSSGRAPNEQFF
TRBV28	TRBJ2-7	CVNSHRLAGETDEQYF
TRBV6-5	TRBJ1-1	CASSYQVKTEAFF
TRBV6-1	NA	CASSEIRDNLGNQLQYF
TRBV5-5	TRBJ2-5	CASSLLSPENQYF
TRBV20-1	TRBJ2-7	CSADPLTRSYGQYF
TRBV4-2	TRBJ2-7	CVSSQESPRTGGLYEQYF
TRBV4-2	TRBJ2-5	CVSSPMDGGQFEETRYF
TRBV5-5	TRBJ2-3	CASSLQSLAGGLTNTQYF
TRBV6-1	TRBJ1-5	CAGSELSGGVHQSQHF
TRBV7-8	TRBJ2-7	CASNQRLAGTYEQYF
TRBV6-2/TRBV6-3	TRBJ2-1	CASSYRIGQEYNEQFF
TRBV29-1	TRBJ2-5	CSVEAEGEIQYF
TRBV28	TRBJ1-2	CASSLVGRTYDYTF
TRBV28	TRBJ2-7	CASSLETGENYEQYF
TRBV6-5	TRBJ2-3	CANTGGSTDTQYF
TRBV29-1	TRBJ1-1	CSVEQEAAGTEAFF
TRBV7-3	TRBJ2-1	CASSFWGISYNEQFF
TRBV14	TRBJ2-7	CGSSTRQGGYEQYF
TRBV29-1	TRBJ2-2	CSVETGDRGSGELIF
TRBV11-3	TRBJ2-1	CASSLDPMGGRGEQFF
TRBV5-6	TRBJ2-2	CVSSPQTGELFF
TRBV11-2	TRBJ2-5	CASSQTPGGGKETHYF
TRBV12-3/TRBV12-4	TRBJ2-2	CASRLAPGPNIRELFF
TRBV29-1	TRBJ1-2	CSAYFLENYDYTF
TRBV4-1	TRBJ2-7	CASNRILAGVGDEQYF
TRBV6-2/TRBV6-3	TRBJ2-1	CASNRSDYNEQFF
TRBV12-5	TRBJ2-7	CDNGLFLSGEGSYEQYF
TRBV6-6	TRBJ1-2	CASNRGSDCGYTF
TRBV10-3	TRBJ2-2	CAITGQATPGTGELFF
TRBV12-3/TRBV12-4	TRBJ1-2	CASSFGLNYGCTF
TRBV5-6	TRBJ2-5	CASSWDFMGETQYF
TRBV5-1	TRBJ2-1	CANRELGRESNNEQFF
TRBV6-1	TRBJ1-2	CASSVDSYDYTF
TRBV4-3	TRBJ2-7	CASSHTTKGFHKQNF